Given below is one TCR beta chain in context. Its specificity is not known. Sequenced by immunoSEQ multiplex PCR; TCRdb stores in-frame clones only, minus some. The table includes approximately 15,000 clones, 80% to 95% detected once. DSM-IV major depressive disorder patients had Hamilton Rating Scale scores of 18 or more. Donors lacked major illness, comorbidities, regular medication, drug use, or heavy drinking. Germline CDR1 SQVTM, CDR2 ANQGSEA. This CDR3 is built from 12 residues. V dropped 7 bases and J dropped 4 bases, with 11 bases sitting between them. These data come from a study of untreated major depressive disorder. Study-wide points: CD4+ T cells from depressed patients used TRBV05-01 (Vbeta 5.1) more often than controls. A comparatively small sample limits the generalizability of these findings.

This rearrangement joins TRBV29-1 to TRBJ1-3; D perhaps matches TRBD1 (6 bases). Sequenced: CD4+ T cells from PBMCs. The receptor comes from a man in his thirties or forties with major depressive disorder. The CDR3, as DNA: TGCAGCGCCGGGACATCCGGAAACACCATATATTTT. Its translation: CSAGTSGNTIYF.